The 27 T cell receptor beta chains presented below share a single source sample, sequenced in a study of blood T cell repertoires in COVID-19. Profiling relied on immunoSEQ multiplex PCR, and the TCRdb table lists in-frame clones only, not all of them. The data contain fewer than 200,000 clones, nearly 90% of them singletons. Material for sequencing was peripheral blood. These TCRs come from a man between 18 and 35 years old who had recovered from COVID-19.

The V and J genes are TRBV28 and TRBJ1-4; TRBD1 is a possible D gene (6 bases). The CDR3 covers 16 residues. CDR1 and CDR2 from the germline V gene are MDHEN and SYDVKM. V dropped 5 bases and J dropped 4 bases, with 17 bases sitting between them. CDR3 in amino acids: CASSLTLDSLNEKLFF. CDR3 coding DNA: TGTGCCAGCAGTCTAACCCTGGACAGCCTTAATGAAAAACTGTTTTTT.

The chain joins TRBV9 to TRBJ1-6; D is unresolved. V lost 3 bases and J lost 7, with 11 bases in between. CDR1 and CDR2 from the germline V gene are SGDLS and YYNGEE. This CDR3 comprises 14 residues. CDR3 sequence reads: CASSGDIRNSPLHF. The DNA for the CDR3 is TGTGCCAGCAGCGGTGACATACGGAATTCACCCCTCCACTTT.

The V and J genes are TRBV9 and TRBJ2-2; tentatively, D is TRBD2 (6 bases). V lost 3 bases and J lost 6, with 15 bases in between. CDR1 SGDLS and CDR2 YYNGEE come from the germline V gene. CDR3 length: 15 residues. The CDR3 loop reads CASSGLGEVPGELFF. The CDR3 DNA reads TGTGCCAGCAGCGGCCTTGGGGAGGTACCCGGGGAGCTGTTTTTT.

This chain uses TRBV27 with TRBJ2-1; 8 nucleotides line up with TRBD2. Losses at the gene ends were 8 bases for V and 7 bases for J; bases not matched to a gene: 13. Germline CDR1 MNHEY, CDR2 SMNVEV (reference sequence). The CDR3 has 15 residues. CDR3 coding DNA: TGTGCCAGCTCCAGATTTTTGCGGGGGGTTAATGAGCAGTTCTTC. Protein sequence: CASSRFLRGVNEQFF.

The J gene is TRBJ1-1, the V gene TRBV5-5; unclear D gene. Germline V gene lookup returns CDR1 SGHKS and CDR2 YYEKEE (reference sequence). V lost 2 bases and J 1 base, leaving 6 bases between the germline ends. The CDR3 is 13 residues long. DNA for the CDR3: TGTGCCAGCAGCTTAAATAAGAACACTGAAGCTTTCTTT. Its translation is CASSLNKNTEAFF.

The rearrangement uses TRBV25-1 and TRBJ2-1, with D maybe TRBD1 (6 bases). CDR1 MGHDK and CDR2 SYGVNS come from the germline V gene. Trimming shortened V by 3 bases and J by 10 bases, and 16 bases separated the two germline ends. The CDR3 length is 14 residues. This chain's CDR3 is CASSDQGWFGEQFF. The CDR3 bases are TGTGCCAGCAGTGATCAGGGGTGGTTCGGGGAGCAGTTCTTC.

The chain links TRBV9 to TRBJ2-2, with TRBD1 matching 7 bases. V trimming: 4 bases; J trimming: 1 base; junction bases outside the gene matches: 4. The length of the CDR3 is 15 residues. Per germline, CDR1 SGDLS and CDR2 YYNGEE. CDR3 sequence reads: CASSSRTGNTGELFF. CDR3 nucleotide sequence: TGTGCCAGCAGCTCCAGGACAGGGAACACCGGGGAGCTGTTTTTT.

The V call is TRBV4-1, the J call TRBJ1-2; no clear D. The ends were cut back, 0 bases at V and 2 bases at J, with 4 bases in the middle. The CDR3 is 13 amino acids. The germline V gene has CDR1 MGHRA and CDR2 YSYEKL. CDR3 protein: CASSQDYNYGYTF. DNA of the CDR3: TGCGCCAGCAGCCAAGACTACAACTATGGCTACACCTTC.

V usage is TRBV19 and J usage is TRBJ2-1; 9 bases line up with TRBD1. There are 14 residues in the CDR3. In germline, CDR1 is LNHDA, CDR2 SQIVND (reference sequence). Trimming at V came to 4 bases and at J to 8 bases, leaving 6 bases not matched to a gene. CDR3 amino acids: CASSSPWTGDEQFF. The CDR3 region has the DNA TGTGCCAGTAGTAGCCCCTGGACAGGGGATGAGCAGTTCTTC.

V is TRBV28 and J is TRBJ1-4, with D unclear. This CDR3 region has 14 residues. V was cut by 1 base and J by 1 base, with 4 bases left in between. The germline gives CDR1 MDHEN, CDR2 SYDVKM. In DNA form, the CDR3 reads TGTGCCAGCAGTTTATCGGGAACTAATGAAAAACTGTTTTTT. Protein: CASSLSGTNEKLFF.

The CDR3 protein is CSANTGFGYTF. The CDR3 DNA sequence: TGCAGTGCTAATACAGGGTTTGGCTACACCTTC. The V call is TRBV20-1, the J call TRBJ1-2, with a weak D call TRBD1 (6 bases). V dropped 4 bases and J dropped 7 bases, with 10 bases sitting between them. Germline V CDR1 and CDR2: DFQATT, SNEGSKA (reference sequence). The CDR3 covers 11 residues.

This chain joins TRBV28 and TRBJ1-2; 11 positions agree with TRBD1. The V and J ends lost 6 bases and 5 bases, in that order; junction bases with no gene match: 11. The CDR3 length is 16 residues. Germline lookup yields CDR1 MDHEN and CDR2 SYDVKM. CDR3 amino acids: CASRTWTGGAGYGYTF. The CDR3 nucleotides read TGTGCCAGCAGAACCTGGACAGGGGGCGCGGGTTATGGCTACACCTTC.

The rearrangement joins TRBV28 to TRBJ2-1; perhaps TRBD2 as D (6 bases). The CDR3 extends over 15 amino acids. The germline V gene has CDR1 MDHEN and CDR2 SYDVKM. V was cut by 5 bases and J by 0 bases, with 11 bases left in between. CDR3 bases: TGTGCCAGCAGTCTCCGGGACTTCTCCTACAATGAGCAGTTCTTC. It is translated as CASSLRDFSYNEQFF. The full variable domain, rest sourced from reference TRBV28 and TRBJ2-1, is DVKVTQSSRYLVKRTGEKVFLECVQDMDHENMFWYRQDPGLGLRLIYFSYDVKMKEKGDIPEGYSVSREKKERFSLILESASTNQTSMYLCASSLRDFSYNEQFFGPGTRLTVL.

This sequence joins TRBV12-3 or TRBV12-4 and TRBJ1-1; no reliable D call. Trimming removed 7 bases from V and 0 bases from J, with 3 bases in between. The CDR3 spans 11 residues. Here the CDR3 reads CASILNTEAFF. In DNA form, the CDR3 reads TGTGCCAGCATCTTGAACACTGAAGCTTTCTTT.

The rearrangement joins TRBV3-1 (or the pseudogene TRBV3-2) to TRBJ2-5; D is unresolved. Trimming shortened V by 1 base and J by 1 base, and 13 bases separated the two germline ends. The CDR3 is 16 residues long. Germline V gene sequence: CDR1 LGHDT, CDR2 YNNKEL (reference sequence). The CDR3 coding sequence is TGTGCCAGCAGCCAAGGTTCCACGAGCTCCCAAGAGACCCAGTACTTC. As protein: CASSQGSTSSQETQYF.

The genes are TRBV9 and TRBJ2-1; TRBD2 aligns across 9 bases. Germline V lookup: CDR1 SGDLS, CDR2 YYNGEE. The J segment lost 0 bases and the V segment lost 2 bases, leaving 3 bases of the junction unmatched. This CDR3 spans 16 amino acids. The chain's CDR3 is CASSVGGRASYNEQFF. CDR3 sequence (DNA): TGTGCCAGCAGCGTTGGCGGGAGGGCCTCCTACAATGAGCAGTTCTTC.

This clone showed up just once. This chain joins TRBV14 and TRBJ1-1, with a weak D call TRBD1 (6 bases). The CDR3 is 15 amino acids. Trimming took off 0 bases at V and 9 bases at J, with 17 bases between the two ends. Germline CDR1 SGHDN, CDR2 FVKESK. CDR3 loop: CASSQDRDNLRKAFF. As DNA, the CDR3 is TGTGCCAGCAGCCAAGATCGGGACAACCTGAGAAAAGCTTTCTTT.

In this sample, this clone turned up once. The chain joins TRBV6-5 to TRBJ1-1, with 8 bases aligning to TRBD1. The V segment lost 8 bases and the J segment 14 bases; nucleotides outside the gene matches: 16. The germline CDR1 and CDR2 sequences are MNHEY and SVGAGI. This CDR3 contains 13 residues. The CDR3 DNA sequence: TGTGCCAGCGCCTCCGGGACAGGCAATTCGCGGTTCTTT. It specifies CASASGTGNSRFF.

CDR3 sequence: CASSDATGINEKLFF. CDR3 nucleotide sequence: TGTGCCAGCAGTGACGCAACGGGGATTAATGAAAAACTGTTTTTT. The chain couples TRBV6-2 or TRBV6-3 to TRBJ1-4; the D is unclear. There are 15 residues in the CDR3. Germline CDR1 is MNHEY and CDR2 is SVGEGT. V was pared by 5 bases and J by 4 bases, with 14 bases between.

This chain connects TRBV7-9 to TRBJ2-3; 9 bases agree with TRBD2. Germline CDR1 is SEHNR and CDR2 is FQNEAQ (reference sequence). There are 16 residues in the CDR3. V lost 3 bases to trimming and J lost 8 bases; unmatched junction nucleotides: 12. The CDR3, as DNA: TGTGCCAGCAGCTTTAGAGGATCGGCGGGAGGGGGTACGCAGTATTTT. Translation gives CASSFRGSAGGGTQYF.

The chain recombines TRBV5-1 with TRBJ2-7, with D perhaps matching TRBD1 (6 bases). The CDR3 has 14 residues. Germline V gene data show CDR1 as SGHRS and CDR2 as YFSETQ. Trimming removed 4 bases at V and 4 bases at J, with 15 bases between. Here the CDR3 DNA reads TGCGCCAGCAGCCCTCTCCCCGGACAGTACGAGCAGTACTTC. Residues: CASSPLPGQYEQYF.

The V gene is TRBV19, the J gene TRBJ1-5, with TRBD1 matching 7 bases. The germline V gene encodes CDR1 LNHDA and CDR2 SQIVND (reference sequence). With V trimmed by 6 bases and J by 2 bases, 16 bases remained unmatched. The CDR3 sequence is 18 residues long. The CDR3 here is CASSFEGADFSGNQPQHF. Written as DNA, the CDR3 is TGTGCCAGTAGCTTCGAGGGGGCGGACTTTTCAGGCAATCAGCCCCAGCATTTT.

This chain uses TRBV9 with TRBJ2-1; no clear D gene. Trimming removed 4 bases from V and 7 bases from J, with 9 bases in between. This CDR3 spans 12 amino acids. Germline V gene sequence: CDR1 SGDLS, CDR2 YYNGEE. CDR3 sequence reads: CASSHRENEQFF. CDR3 nucleotides: TGTGCCAGCAGCCATCGAGAAAATGAGCAGTTCTTC.

This clone was detected only once. The rearrangement links TRBV6-5 to TRBJ2-3, with 7 nucleotides matching TRBD2. This CDR3 spans 15 amino acids. Germline V lookup: CDR1 MNHEY, CDR2 SVGAGI. Losses at the gene ends were 7 bases for V and 0 bases for J; bases not matched to a gene: 7. The CDR3 sequence: CASTGGSASTDTQYF. The CDR3 nucleotides read TGTGCCAGCACGGGAGGCAGCGCGAGCACAGATACGCAGTATTTT.

The chain links TRBV11-2 to TRBJ2-3; 7 nucleotides align to TRBD2. The ends lost 2 bases at V and 5 bases at J; junction bases unmatched: 7. This CDR3 has 15 amino acids. The germline gives CDR1 SGHAT, CDR2 FQNNGV. The CDR3 region is CASSLRTRERDTQYF. The CDR3, as DNA: TGTGCCAGCAGCTTAAGGACTAGGGAAAGAGATACGCAGTATTTT.

This clone showed up just once. In DNA, the CDR3 is TGTGCCAGCGTAAGGGGTTCCAGTGGAAACACCATATATTTT. This sequence encodes CASVRGSSGNTIYF. The V gene is TRBV13, the J gene TRBJ1-3; a possible D gene is TRBD1 (5 bases). CDR1 PRHDT and CDR2 FYEKMQ come from the germline V gene (reference sequence). This CDR3 region has 14 residues. Trimming removed 8 bases at V and 3 bases at J, with 14 bases between.

The chain recombines TRBV25-1 with TRBJ1-1; TRBD1 might be the D (6 bases). The CDR3 loop spans 15 amino acids. CDR1 is MGHDK and CDR2 is SYGVNS in the germline V gene. Trimming stripped 4 bases from V and 1 base from J, with 13 bases between. CDR3 nucleotide sequence: TGTGCCAGCAGTGGACAGGCCAAAGGGAACACTGAAGCTTTCTTT. Translated: CASSGQAKGNTEAFF.